These 29 T cell receptor beta chains came from one sample sequenced in a study of blood T cells in healthy people across ages. Sample-barcoded 5' priming and a J-beta primer mix drove a second PCR of roughly 6 to 12 cycles. TCRdb re-derived calls from the 5' RACE reads in MiXCR, one entry per CDR3 protein. The table lists 750,000 to 950,000 distinct CDR3 sequences, almost 30% of them singletons. These records were also assigned to another study, of T cells of mothers and their children.

Sequenced sample: blood. These receptors were obtained from a woman between 40 and 55 years old in good health.

This clonotype was seen only once. The gene calls are TRBV30 and TRBJ2-1; no reliable D call. The CDR3 extends over 11 amino acids. V dropped 3 bases and J dropped 10 bases, with 10 bases sitting between them. Germline assignment: CDR1 GTSNPN and CDR2 SVGIG (reference sequence). CDR3 residues: CAWRGRVEQFF. The CDR3 DNA sequence: TGTGCCTGGAGGGGCCGGGTGGAGCAGTTCTTC.

In regard to this clonotype: One base away lies a much larger clone, so this may be a sequencing read error. CDR3 amino acids: CASSLDSLSGNTIYF. CDR3 in DNA: TGCGCCAGCAGCCTCGACAGCCTCTCTGGAAACACCATATATTTT. This chain joins TRBV5-1 and TRBJ1-3, with a tentative D call TRBD1 (5 bases). From germline, CDR1 is SGHRS and CDR2 YFSETQ. The germline V and J ends were trimmed by 4 bases and 0 bases, with 11 bases remaining between them. The CDR3 spans 15 residues.

The V gene is TRBV20-1, the J gene TRBJ2-3, with D unclear. Trimming took off 4 bases at V and 1 base at J, with 9 bases between the two ends. CDR1 is DFQATT, CDR2 SNEGSKA, per germline (reference sequence). The CDR3 is 13 residues long. CDR3 sequence (DNA): TGCAGTGCTACTCTAAGTGGCACAGATACGCAGTATTTT. Protein product: CSATLSGTDTQYF.

This clonotype was picked up a small number of times. The chain employs TRBV5-1 and TRBJ2-3, with a weak D call TRBD2 (6 bases). V gave up 4 bases and J gave up 2 bases, with 11 bases separating them. Germline CDR1 reads SGHRS; CDR2 reads YFSETQ. This CDR3 contains 14 residues. CDR3 nucleotide sequence: TGCGCCAGCAGCGCGCGGGGTCCCACAGATACGCAGTATTTT. It is translated as CASSARGPTDTQYF.

In this sample, this clonotype turned up once. J is TRBJ1-1 and V is TRBV20-1; possible D gene TRBD1, 6 bases. The CDR3 consists of 12 residues. Germline CDR1 DFQATT, CDR2 SNEGSKA (reference sequence). The CDR3 region is CRAKPGGTEAFF. The CDR3 nucleotides are TGCAGGGCCAAGCCGGGGGGCACCGAAGCTTTCTTT.

This chain links TRBV11-2 with TRBJ1-1, with 12 positions matching TRBD1. CDR1 is SGHAT and CDR2 is FQNNGV in the germline V gene. The CDR3 has 15 amino acids. Trimming at V came to 4 bases and at J to 5 bases, leaving 5 bases not matched to a gene. The CDR3 loop reads CASSSGTGGETEAFF. The CDR3 bases are TGTGCCAGCAGCTCAGGGACAGGGGGCGAAACTGAAGCTTTCTTT.

A word on this clonotype: The junction and the germline gene differ at one end; a read error may be behind it. The J gene is TRBJ2-7, the V gene TRBV5-1; D is undetermined. The CDR3 runs to 13 residues. The germline V gene encodes CDR1 SGHRS and CDR2 YFSETQ. The CDR3 nucleotides read TGCGCCAGCAGCTTGGCCCGCTCCTACGAGCGGTACTTC. Protein product: CASSLARSYERYF.

The rearrangement links TRBV5-6 to TRBJ1-2; TRBD1 matches 9 bases. Losses at the gene ends were 2 bases for V and 3 bases for J; bases not matched to a gene: 5. Per germline, CDR1 SGHDT and CDR2 YYEEEE. The CDR3 covers 15 residues. The CDR3 DNA follows: TGTGCCAGCAGCTTCGGACAGGGGATAGACTATGGCTACACCTTC. It codes for CASSFGQGIDYGYTF.

V usage is TRBV10-2 and J usage is TRBJ1-1, with TRBD1 matching over 7 bases. This CDR3 has 13 residues. CDR1 is WSHSY and CDR2 is SAAADI in the germline V gene. The CDR3 sequence is CTTLRQGNTEAFF. In DNA form, the CDR3 reads TGCACCACCCTCAGACAGGGGAACACTGAAGCTTTCTTT.

About this clonotype itself: One end of the junction varies from germline; a read error may be responsible. V is TRBV5-1 and J is TRBJ2-3, with 10 bases fitting TRBD1. The CDR3 is 17 amino acids. Germline CDR1 SGHRS, CDR2 YFSETQ. CDR3 bases: TGCGCCAGCAGCTCCCGGGGACAGGGGTCCTCTGGAGATATGCAGTATTTT. Amino acids: CASSSRGQGSSGDMQYF.

The CDR3 region has the DNA TGTGCCAGCTCGCCGATGGGACAGGCGGCCACTGAAGCTTTCTTT. Protein product: CASSPMGQAATEAFF. The rearrangement links TRBV18 to TRBJ1-1, with 8 bases that match TRBD1. Germline CDR1 and CDR2: KGHSH and LQKENI. The V segment lost 6 bases and the J segment 4 bases; nucleotides outside the gene matches: 10. The CDR3 has 15 residues.

This clonotype was seen ten or more times. The rearrangement joins TRBV30 to TRBJ2-1; TRBD2 might be the D (5 bases). V was shortened by 1 base and J by 3 bases, with 13 bases between the two germline ends. Germline V gene sequence: CDR1 GTSNPN, CDR2 SVGIG (reference sequence). The CDR3 has 15 residues. The DNA for the CDR3 is TGTGCCTGGAGTGGTTCAGCGGCGAACTACAATGAGCAGTTCTTC. It encodes CAWSGSAANYNEQFF.

This rearrangement joins TRBV5-1 to TRBJ2-1; TRBD2 matches at 10 bases. CDR3 length: 15 amino acids. CDR1 is SGHRS, CDR2 YFSETQ, per germline. V was pared by 2 bases and J by 5 bases, with 4 bases of the junction left unmatched. The CDR3: CASSLQLAGNNEQFF. For the CDR3, the DNA is TGCGCCAGCAGCTTACAACTAGCGGGGAACAATGAGCAGTTCTTC. Filled out from reference TRBV5-1 and TRBJ2-1, the complete variable domain reads KAGVTQTPRYLIKTRGQQVTLSCSPISGHRSVSWYQQTPGQGLQFLFEYFSETQRNKGNFPGRFSGRQFSNSRSEMNVSTLELGDSALYLCASSLQLAGNNEQFFGPGTRLTVL.

Concerning this clonotype itself: The junction shows a germline mismatch at one end, possibly a read error. V gene TRBV11-2 combines with J gene TRBJ1-2; a possible D gene is TRBD1 (5 bases). The CDR3 covers 15 residues. Germline V gives CDR1 SGHAT, CDR2 FQNNGV. Written as DNA, the CDR3 is TGTGCCAGCAGCTTACTCGGCCAGGGTTTGGATGGCCACACCTTC. Protein sequence: CASSLLGQGLDGHTF.

This rearrangement joins TRBV30 to TRBJ2-3, with D possibly called TRBD1 or TRBD2 (6 bases each). CDR1 is GTSNPN, CDR2 SVGIG, per germline (reference sequence). The CDR3 has 13 residues. Between the trimmed V and J ends, which lost 7 bases and 6 bases, there was a span of 17 bases. CDR3 sequence reads: CASSGGLGDTQYF. CDR3 coding DNA: TGTGCCTCCTCCGGGGGCCTCGGGGATACGCAGTATTTT.

The rearrangement uses TRBV4-1 and TRBJ2-1; possibly TRBD2 for D (7 bases). The CDR3 is made up of 16 amino acids. V was clipped by 2 bases and J by 3 bases, with 14 bases between them. CDR1 and CDR2 from the germline V gene are MGHRA and YSYEKL. The CDR3 sequence: CASSQSRGAVYNEQFF. CDR3 nucleotide sequence: TGCGCCAGCAGCCAATCCCGGGGGGCCGTCTACAATGAGCAGTTCTTC.

There are many counts of this clonotype. The chain carries TRBV20-1 and TRBJ2-5; 12 bases map to TRBD2. CDR1 and CDR2 (germline): DFQATT, SNEGSKA (reference sequence). The CDR3 is made up of 16 amino acids. V shed 2 bases and J 1 base; nucleotides not matched to a gene: 5. The CDR3: CSARTTSGGIQETQYF. In DNA, the CDR3 is TGCAGTGCTAGAACTACTAGCGGGGGGATCCAAGAGACCCAGTACTTC.

This clonotype was seen once. The chain is built from TRBV6-1 and TRBJ2-5; 10 bases agree with TRBD1. The CDR3 loop spans 14 amino acids. Germline V gene sequence: CDR1 MNHNS, CDR2 SASEGT. The V segment lost 2 bases and the J segment 11 bases; nucleotides outside the gene matches: 8. The CDR3 protein is CASSEWDRGSEQYF. Written as DNA, the CDR3 is TGTGCCAGCAGTGAATGGGACAGGGGTAGCGAACAGTACTTC.

The chain employs TRBV5-1 and TRBJ2-1; no clear D gene. Germline CDR1 SGHRS, CDR2 YFSETQ. Trimming took 3 bases from V and 5 from J, leaving 9 bases between them. This CDR3 has 13 residues. CDR3 sequence: CASSYRHNNEQFF. CDR3 in DNA: TGCGCCAGCAGCTACCGACACAACAATGAGCAGTTCTTC.

The sample holds many counts of this clonotype. This may arise from a read error, as a much more abundant clone is one base away. This chain links TRBV7-2 with TRBJ2-6; D is unresolved. The CDR3 runs to 12 residues. Germline V lookup: CDR1 SGHTA, CDR2 FQGNSA. The CDR3 region has the DNA TGTGCCAGCAGCTTATTGGCCAACGTCCGGACTTTC. Its translation is CASSLLANVRTF.

This clonotype was observed a handful of times. The chain joins TRBV28 to TRBJ2-5; D call uncertain. The CDR3 extends over 14 amino acids. In germline, CDR1 is MDHEN, CDR2 SYDVKM. V lost 7 bases and J lost 4, with 16 bases in between. Here the CDR3 reads CASTLPRLGETQYF. The CDR3 DNA reads TGTGCCAGCACCCTACCACGGCTCGGAGAGACCCAGTACTTC. Variable domain in full (rest from reference TRBV28 and TRBJ2-5): DVKVTQSSRYLVKRTGEKVFLECVQDMDHENMFWYRQDPGLGLRLIYFSYDVKMKEKGDIPEGYSVSREKKERFSLILESASTNQTSMYLCASTLPRLGETQYFGPGTRLLVL.

This clonotype has just a few counts. The chain is built from TRBV5-1 and TRBJ2-7; D may match TRBD1 or TRBD2 (5 bases each). This CDR3 contains 15 residues. The V end lost 4 bases, the J end lost 0 bases, and 14 bases lay between the germline ends. CDR1 is SGHRS, CDR2 YFSETQ, per germline. Written as DNA, the CDR3 is TGCGCCAGCAGCCCCGAGACGGGGCCCTCCTACGAGCAGTACTTC. Translation: CASSPETGPSYEQYF.

The table lists this clonotype with a few counts. The chain links TRBV2 to TRBJ2-5; D tentatively fits TRBD1 or TRBD2 (7 bases each). Trimming left V 7 bases short and J 5 bases short, with 20 bases between. The CDR3 has 15 amino acids. The germline gives CDR1 SNHLY, CDR2 FYNNEI. In DNA form, the CDR3 reads TGTGCCAGCACCCAGGGGGAGGGGTTTGCGGAGACCCAGTACTTC. Protein sequence: CASTQGEGFAETQYF.

This clonotype was counted at least ten times. The chain carries TRBV3-1 and TRBJ2-7, with TRBD1 matching 9 bases. Germline values: CDR1 LGHDT, CDR2 YNNKEL (reference sequence). The CDR3 covers 15 residues. The V and J ends lost 4 bases and 5 bases, in that order; junction bases with no gene match: 9. In DNA form, the CDR3 reads TGTGCCAGCAGCCGCACCGGGACAGGGTATGACGAGCAGTACTTC. Translated: CASSRTGTGYDEQYF.

The sample holds many counts of this clonotype. V is TRBV4-1 and J is TRBJ2-7; a possible D gene is TRBD1 (5 bases). The V gene's germline CDR1 is MGHRA and CDR2 YSYEKL. V lost 1 base to trimming and J lost 0 bases, with 10 bases between them. CDR3 length: 15 residues. CDR3 coding DNA: TGCGCCAGCAGCCAAGGACAGATAAGCTCCTACGAGCAGTACTTC. It encodes CASSQGQISSYEQYF.

The chain employs TRBV7-2 and TRBJ2-7; 8 bases are a match to TRBD1. Looked up from germline, CDR1 is SGHTA and CDR2 is FQGNSA. With 5 bases clipped from V and 2 bases from J, the junction kept 8 bases outside the gene matches. This CDR3 has 15 amino acids. In DNA, the CDR3 is TGTGCCAGCAGCGGGACAGGTCTGAGCACCTACGAGCAGTACTTC. Residues: CASSGTGLSTYEQYF.

This chain links TRBV6-2 or TRBV6-3 with TRBJ2-1; no clear D gene. The CDR3 totals 14 residues. Germline CDR1 is MNHEY and CDR2 is SVGEGT. The ends were cut back, 3 bases at V and 8 bases at J, with 14 bases in the middle. The DNA for the CDR3 is TGTGCCAGCAGTTATTCGACTCGGTACGATGAGCAGTTCTTC. This translates into CASSYSTRYDEQFF.

The J gene is TRBJ1-1, the V gene TRBV6-5, with 10 bases matching TRBD1. The V and J ends lost 5 bases and 6 bases, in that order; junction bases with no gene match: 9. CDR3 length: 15 amino acids. Germline values: CDR1 MNHEY, CDR2 SVGAGI. The DNA of the CDR3 is TGTGCCAGCAGTGCTTCCGGGACAGGGGTCGCTGAAGCTTTCTTT. It translates to CASSASGTGVAEAFF.

The rearrangement links TRBV29-1 to TRBJ2-1; D remains unclear. V lost 1 base, J lost 4 bases, and 11 bases lay in between. The CDR3 has 14 amino acids. Germline lookup yields CDR1 SQVTM and CDR2 ANQGSEA. In DNA, the CDR3 is TGCAGCGTTGAAGCGGAATGGCTATACAATGAGCAGTTCTTC. It is translated as CSVEAEWLYNEQFF.